The 12 T cell receptor beta chains listed next were all sequenced from one sample in a study of CD8 T cells in ankylosing spondylitis. Using its own MiXCR run on the 5' RACE reads, TCRdb lists one record per CDR3 protein. Of around 340,000 distinct CDR3 sequences detected, 14% to 15% appear once; the ten largest clones hold approximately 1.1%. Sequenced material: blood, either unsorted or a sorted T cell fraction (not recorded which). The receptors were sampled from a male donor with ankylosing spondylitis or in good health (not recorded which).

This clonotype was observed a handful of times. The CDR3 coding sequence is TGTGCCAGCAGCCCGGGACGGTGGAACACTGAAGCTTTCTTT. As protein: CASSPGRWNTEAFF. The V and J genes are TRBV11-2 and TRBJ1-1; TRBD1 might be the D (5 bases). V was trimmed by 5 bases and J by 1 base, leaving 11 bases between them. The germline V gene has CDR1 SGHAT and CDR2 FQNNGV. The CDR3 runs to 14 residues.

This clonotype was seen at least ten times. The gene calls are TRBV20-1 and TRBJ2-3; the match to TRBD2 covers 8 bases. The CDR3 covers 15 residues. J was trimmed by 3 bases and V by 3 bases; bases with no gene match: 8. Germline-derived CDR1 and CDR2 are DFQATT and SNEGSKA (reference sequence). CDR3 residues: CSASLRGGGTDTQYF. In DNA form, the CDR3 reads TGCAGTGCTAGTTTACGGGGGGGGGGGACAGATACGCAGTATTTT.

In DNA form, the CDR3 reads TGCAGTGCTAGGGATCAGGGGTTCAATCAGCCCCAGCATTTT. Its protein product is CSARDQGFNQPQHF. This chain connects TRBV20-1 to TRBJ1-5, with D maybe TRBD1 (6 bases). Per the germline V gene, CDR1 is DFQATT and CDR2 is SNEGSKA (reference sequence). The CDR3 has 14 amino acids. Trimming took 3 bases from V and 3 from J, leaving 12 bases between them.

This chain uses TRBV29-1 with TRBJ2-2; TRBD2 might be the D (5 bases). Germline CDR1 SQVTM, CDR2 ANQGSEA. Trimming stripped 5 bases from V and 6 bases from J, with 16 bases between. The CDR3 is 14 amino acids. The CDR3 is CSVQGRRSAGELFF. The DNA of the CDR3 is TGCAGCGTTCAAGGACGGAGGTCCGCCGGGGAGCTGTTTTTT.

In its sample, this clonotype was seen a few times. This CDR3 reads CASSYLDRVNGYTF. CDR3 nucleotide sequence: TGTGCCAGCAGTTATCTCGACAGGGTCAATGGCTACACCTTC. The V and J genes are TRBV12-3 or TRBV12-4 and TRBJ1-2; 7 bases align to TRBD1. The CDR3 has 14 amino acids. J gave up 6 bases and V 4 bases, and 8 bases lay outside the gene matches.

The V and J genes are TRBV5-1 and TRBJ2-5; D possibly corresponds to TRBD2 (6 bases). Germline loops: CDR1 SGHRS, CDR2 YFSETQ. The CDR3 runs 14 residues. V lost 2 bases, J lost 2 bases, and 10 bases lay in between. The CDR3 protein is CASSFWDSQETQYF. The CDR3 nucleotides are TGCGCCAGCAGCTTTTGGGACTCTCAAGAGACCCAGTACTTC.

This clonotype has more than one count but fewer than ten. The chain uses TRBV5-5 and TRBJ2-3; D gene ambiguous. Per the germline V gene, CDR1 is SGHKS and CDR2 is YYEKEE (reference sequence). V shed 0 bases and J shed 2 bases, with 7 bases lying between them. The CDR3 is 14 amino acids. DNA of the CDR3: TGTGCCAGCAGCTTGGAGATGGTCACAGATACGCAGTATTTT. This translates into CASSLEMVTDTQYF.

The gene calls are TRBV20-1 and TRBJ2-7, with 10 bases that match TRBD1. The CDR3 is made up of 16 amino acids. CDR1 and CDR2 from the germline V gene are DFQATT and SNEGSKA (reference sequence). The ends lost 1 base at V and 1 base at J; junction bases unmatched: 7. The CDR3 region is CSARGAGTGESYEQYF. Here the CDR3 DNA reads TGCAGTGCTAGAGGGGCAGGGACAGGGGAATCCTACGAGCAGTACTTC.

The chain is built from TRBV4-1 and TRBJ2-5, with 8 bases lining up with TRBD1. Trimming at V came to 8 bases and at J to 3 bases, leaving 8 bases not matched to a gene. Germline V CDR1 and CDR2: MGHRA, YSYEKL. CDR3 size: 14 residues. The CDR3 DNA follows: TGCGCCAGCCGACGGACAGGGCCCGAAGAGACCCAGTACTTC. Its translation is CASRRTGPEETQYF.

V usage is TRBV7-7 and J usage is TRBJ2-1, with 8 bases matching TRBD2. Germline-derived CDR1 and CDR2 are SSHAT and FNYEAQ (reference sequence). The ends lost 1 base at V and 3 bases at J; junction bases unmatched: 2. This CDR3 comprises 15 residues. CDR3 bases: TGTGCCAGCAGCTTAGAACTAGCGGACTACAATGAGCAGTTCTTC. This sequence encodes CASSLELADYNEQFF.

This clonotype was seen a few times. This chain uses TRBV6-4 with TRBJ2-1; 10 nucleotides align to TRBD2. Unmatched junction bases numbered 13, after V lost 4 bases and J lost 7 bases. The CDR3 has 17 amino acids. CDR1 and CDR2 from the germline V gene are MRHNA and SNTAGT. CDR3: CASSVQGLGLARNEQFF. The DNA of the CDR3 is TGTGCCAGCAGTGTCCAGGGCCTGGGACTAGCGAGAAATGAGCAGTTCTTC.

This clonotype has only a few counts. V usage is TRBV7-9 and J usage is TRBJ2-5; 8 bases line up with TRBD1. The CDR3 loop spans 16 amino acids. Unmatched junction bases numbered 9, after V lost 1 base and J lost 5 bases. Germline V gene lookup returns CDR1 SEHNR and CDR2 FQNEAQ (reference sequence). CDR3 in DNA: TGTGCCAGCAGCTTAGTCTCAGGGGGCGCAGGGGAGACCCAGTACTTC. It specifies CASSLVSGGAGETQYF.